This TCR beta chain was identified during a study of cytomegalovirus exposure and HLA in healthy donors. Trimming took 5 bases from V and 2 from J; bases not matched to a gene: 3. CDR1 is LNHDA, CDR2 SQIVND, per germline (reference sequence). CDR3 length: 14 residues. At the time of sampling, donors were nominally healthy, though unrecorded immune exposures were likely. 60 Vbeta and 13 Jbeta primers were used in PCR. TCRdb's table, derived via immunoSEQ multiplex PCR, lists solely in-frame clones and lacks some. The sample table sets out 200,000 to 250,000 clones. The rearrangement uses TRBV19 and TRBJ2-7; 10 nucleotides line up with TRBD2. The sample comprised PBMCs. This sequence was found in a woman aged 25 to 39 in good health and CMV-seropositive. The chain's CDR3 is CASSEAGGPYEQYF. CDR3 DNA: TGTGCCAGTAGTGAAGCGGGAGGGCCCTACGAGCAGTACTTC.